The 16 T cell receptor beta chains presented below share a single source sample, sequenced in a study of siplizumab effects on memory and regulatory T cells. The data were produced by immunoSEQ multiplex PCR, yet TCRdb's version contains in-frame clones alone and is incomplete. The sample includes 100,000 or so clones, about 93% of them seen just once. The specimen was Tregs sorted from blood. The receptors here all came from a human donor in good health.

This rearrangement joins TRBV5-1 to TRBJ1-2; the D gene is possibly TRBD1 (6 bases). This CDR3 contains 13 residues. Germline loops: CDR1 SGHRS, CDR2 YFSETQ. With 3 bases removed from V and 2 bases from J, the gap between germline ends came to 8 bases. The CDR3 DNA reads as TGCGCCAGCAGCTCTCAGGGGAACTATGGCTACACCTTC. Residues: CASSSQGNYGYTF.

The chain carries TRBV5-1 and TRBJ1-2; 9 bases are shared with TRBD1. The CDR3 extends over 14 amino acids. CDR1 is SGHRS, CDR2 YFSETQ, per germline. Losses at the gene ends were 0 bases for V and 9 bases for J; bases not matched to a gene: 6. The CDR3 here is CASSLAGTGRSYTF. CDR3 in DNA: TGCGCCAGCAGCTTGGCCGGGACAGGGCGCAGCTACACCTTC. Filled out from reference TRBV5-1 and TRBJ1-2, the complete variable domain reads KAGVTQTPRYLIKTRGQQVTLSCSPISGHRSVSWYQQTPGQGLQFLFEYFSETQRNKGNFPGRFSGRQFSNSRSEMNVSTLELGDSALYLCASSLAGTGRSYTFGSGTRLTVV.

Comment on this clone: One end of the junction does not line up with germline, which may come from a read error. This sequence joins TRBV5-1 and TRBJ2-7, with D maybe TRBD2 (5 bases). The CDR3 has 15 amino acids. Germline CDR1 SGHRS, CDR2 YFSETQ. The CDR3 protein is CASSLDPGSAYGQYF. CDR3 in DNA: TGCGCCAGCAGCTTGGACCCGGGAAGCGCCTACGGGCAGTACTTC.

The chain employs TRBV15 and TRBJ2-2; D gene uncertain. Deletions cut 0 bases from V and 7 bases from J, with 9 bases between. The CDR3 totals 14 residues. Germline-derived CDR1 and CDR2 are LNHNV and YYDKDF (reference sequence). The CDR3 loop is CATSREMGSGELFF. CDR3 in DNA: TGTGCCACCAGCAGAGAAATGGGTAGCGGGGAGCTGTTTTTT.

The V call is TRBV19, the J call TRBJ2-2; D is ambiguous. CDR3 length: 14 amino acids. V was trimmed by 7 bases and J by 2 bases, leaving 11 bases between them. Germline V gene sequence: CDR1 LNHDA, CDR2 SQIVND (reference sequence). CDR3 in amino acids: CASKAELNTGELFF. In DNA, the CDR3 is TGTGCCAGTAAGGCGGAGCTAAACACCGGGGAGCTGTTTTTT. Complete variable domain (other parts from reference TRBV19 and TRBJ2-2): DGGITQSPKYLFRKEGQNVTLSCEQNLNHDAMYWYRQDPGQGLRLIYYSQIVNDFQKGDIAEGYSVSREKKESFPLTVTSAQKNPTAFYLCASKAELNTGELFFGEGSRLTVL.

The V and J genes are TRBV28 and TRBJ1-1; D perhaps matches TRBD1 (6 bases). CDR1 and CDR2 (germline): MDHEN, SYDVKM. The germline V and J ends were trimmed by 2 bases and 7 bases, with 14 bases remaining between them. The CDR3 loop spans 14 amino acids. The CDR3 region is CASSLLGGGGEAFF. The DNA for the CDR3 is TGTGCCAGCAGTTTACTTGGGGGCGGTGGTGAAGCTTTCTTT.

This sequence joins TRBV6-7 and TRBJ2-5, with D possibly TRBD2 on 5 matching bases. TRBV6-7 is treated as an ORF (open reading frame) with a function not yet certain. The CDR3 extends over 15 amino acids. V lost 0 bases to trimming and J lost 3 bases, with 11 bases between them. The CDR3 sequence: CASSYSIDGEETQYF. CDR3 sequence (DNA): TGTGCCAGCAGTTACTCGATCGACGGGGAAGAGACCCAGTACTTC.

In its sample, this clone was seen once. This chain uses TRBV5-1 with TRBJ2-6; D ambiguous. The CDR3 has 20 amino acids. CDR1 is SGHRS, CDR2 YFSETQ, per germline. With 0 bases removed from V and 4 bases from J, the gap between germline ends came to 23 bases. The CDR3 region is CASSLVISLGVRLGANVLTF. The DNA of the CDR3 is TGCGCCAGCAGCTTGGTTATCTCCCTGGGTGTGAGGTTGGGGGCCAACGTCCTGACTTTC.

The CDR3 here is CASSPTGAGNTIYF. For the CDR3, the DNA is TGTGCCAGCAGCCCGACAGGGGCTGGAAACACCATATATTTT. This rearrangement joins TRBV7-8 to TRBJ1-3; 8 nucleotides align to TRBD1. The CDR3 is 14 residues long. J gave up 2 bases and V 5 bases, and 2 bases lay outside the gene matches. CDR1 is SGHVS, CDR2 FQNEAQ, per germline.

In DNA, the CDR3 is TGTGCCAGCAGCTCGACAGGGGCTGGAAACACCATATATTTT. Its translation: CASSSTGAGNTIYF. This chain uses TRBV5-6 with TRBJ1-3; 8 nucleotides line up with TRBD1. Germline trimming cut 3 bases from V and 2 bases from J; bases unmatched to any gene: 1. The CDR3 totals 14 residues. Looked up from germline, CDR1 is SGHDT and CDR2 is YYEEEE.

V is TRBV30 and J is TRBJ2-7, with D possibly being TRBD2 (5 bases). V was pared by 5 bases and J by 4 bases, with 21 bases between. This CDR3 is 15 amino acids long. The germline V gene has CDR1 GTSNPN and CDR2 SVGIG (reference sequence). The CDR3 protein is CAWAASSGYIYEQYF. CDR3 sequence (DNA): TGTGCCTGGGCGGCTAGCTCTGGGTATATATACGAGCAGTACTTC.

V usage is TRBV7-6 and J usage is TRBJ2-7, with D perhaps matching TRBD1 (6 bases). This CDR3 is 15 amino acids long. CDR1 and CDR2 (germline): SGHVS, FNYEAQ. Trimming removed 1 base at V and 1 base at J, with 11 bases between. As DNA, the CDR3 is TGTGCCAGCAGCTTAGGTAGGGGGTATTCCTACGAGCAGTACTTC. It translates to CASSLGRGYSYEQYF.

This chain connects TRBV13 to TRBJ1-2; the D gene is possibly TRBD1 (5 bases). The CDR3 consists of 15 residues. The germline V gene encodes CDR1 PRHDT and CDR2 FYEKMQ (reference sequence). The V and J ends lost 3 bases and 4 bases respectively, with 15 bases between them. The CDR3 protein is CASSLQGRPFYGYTF. CDR3 DNA sequence: TGTGCCAGCAGCTTGCAGGGACGCCCCTTCTATGGCTACACCTTC.

V and J are TRBV25-1 and TRBJ2-2, with D hard to call. V dropped 3 bases and J dropped 6 bases, with 17 bases sitting between them. The CDR3 contains 16 residues. CDR1 and CDR2 from the germline V gene are MGHDK and SYGVNS. In DNA form, the CDR3 reads TGTGCCAGCAGTGATCCCTGGCAGATCCGGTCCGGGGAGCTGTTTTTT. It yields the protein CASSDPWQIRSGELFF.

V is TRBV6-1 and J is TRBJ1-3; 8 positions match TRBD1. From germline, CDR1 is MNHNS and CDR2 SASEGT. Germline trimming cut 7 bases from V and 3 bases from J; bases unmatched to any gene: 8. The CDR3 sequence is 15 residues long. DNA for the CDR3: TGTGCCAGCAATTTGCAGGGGGCGTTTGGAAACACCATATATTTT. Its translation is CASNLQGAFGNTIYF.

The chain combines TRBV14 with TRBJ1-1; a weak D match, TRBD1 (5 bases). Trimming shortened V by 2 bases and J by 1 base, and 11 bases separated the two germline ends. Germline V gene lookup returns CDR1 SGHDN and CDR2 FVKESK. The length of the CDR3 is 15 residues. CDR3 loop: CASSQLDTPNTEAFF. As DNA, the CDR3 is TGTGCCAGCAGCCAATTGGACACCCCGAACACTGAAGCTTTCTTT.